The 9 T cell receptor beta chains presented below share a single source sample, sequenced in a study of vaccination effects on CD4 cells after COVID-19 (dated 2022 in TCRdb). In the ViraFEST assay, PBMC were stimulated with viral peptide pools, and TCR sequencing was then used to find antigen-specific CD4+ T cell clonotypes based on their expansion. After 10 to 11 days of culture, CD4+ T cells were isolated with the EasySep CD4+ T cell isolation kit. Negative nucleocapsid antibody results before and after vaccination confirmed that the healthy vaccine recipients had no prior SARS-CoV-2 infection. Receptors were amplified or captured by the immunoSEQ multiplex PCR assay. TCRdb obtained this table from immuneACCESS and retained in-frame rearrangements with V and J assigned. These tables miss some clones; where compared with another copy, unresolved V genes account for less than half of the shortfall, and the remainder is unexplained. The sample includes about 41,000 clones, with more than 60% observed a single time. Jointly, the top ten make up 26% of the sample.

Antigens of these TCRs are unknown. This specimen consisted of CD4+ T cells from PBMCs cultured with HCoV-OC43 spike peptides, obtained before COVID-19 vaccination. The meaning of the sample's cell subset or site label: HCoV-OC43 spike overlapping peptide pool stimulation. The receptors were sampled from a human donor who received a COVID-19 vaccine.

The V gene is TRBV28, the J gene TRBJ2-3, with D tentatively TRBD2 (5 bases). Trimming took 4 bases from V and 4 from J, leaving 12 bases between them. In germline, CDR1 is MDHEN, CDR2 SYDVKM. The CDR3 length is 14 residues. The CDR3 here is CASSSRKGADTQYF. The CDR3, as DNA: TGTGCCAGCAGTTCTCGAAAGGGAGCAGATACGCAGTATTTT.

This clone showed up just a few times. This chain's CDR3 is CASSLTLTNYGYTF. Written as DNA, the CDR3 is TGTGCCAGCAGCTTGACACTCACTAACTATGGCTACACCTTC. J is TRBJ1-2 and V is TRBV11-2; D is unresolved. Germline loops: CDR1 SGHAT, CDR2 FQNNGV. Trimming shortened V by 3 bases and J by 0 bases, and 8 bases separated the two germline ends. The CDR3 runs to 14 residues.

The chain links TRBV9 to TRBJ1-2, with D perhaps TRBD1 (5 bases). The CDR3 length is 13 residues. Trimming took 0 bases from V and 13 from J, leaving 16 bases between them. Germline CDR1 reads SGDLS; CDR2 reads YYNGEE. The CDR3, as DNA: TGTGCCAGCAGCGTAGGGGGACGGGCCACTGGCACCTTC. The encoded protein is CASSVGGRATGTF.

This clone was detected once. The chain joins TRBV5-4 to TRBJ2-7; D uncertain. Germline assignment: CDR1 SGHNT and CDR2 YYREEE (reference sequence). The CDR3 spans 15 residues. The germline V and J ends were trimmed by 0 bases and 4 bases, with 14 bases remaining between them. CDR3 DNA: TGTGCCAGCAGCTTGGACAGCCAGACTCTGTACGAGCAGTACTTC. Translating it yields CASSLDSQTLYEQYF.

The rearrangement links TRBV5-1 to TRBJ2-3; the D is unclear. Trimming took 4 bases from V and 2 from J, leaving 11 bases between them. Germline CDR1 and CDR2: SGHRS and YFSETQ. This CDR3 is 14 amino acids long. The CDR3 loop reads CASSRDQSTDTQYF. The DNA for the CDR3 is TGCGCCAGCAGCCGAGACCAGTCCACAGATACGCAGTATTTT.

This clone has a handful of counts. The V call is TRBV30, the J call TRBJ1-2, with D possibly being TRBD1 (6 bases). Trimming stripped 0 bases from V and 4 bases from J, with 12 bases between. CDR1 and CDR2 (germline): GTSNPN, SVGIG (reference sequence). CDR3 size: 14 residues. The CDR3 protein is CAWSVFGTIYGYTF. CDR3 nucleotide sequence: TGTGCCTGGAGTGTATTTGGGACAATCTATGGCTACACCTTC.

The CDR3 is CASSLEAIDYGYTF. The CDR3 bases are TGTGCCAGCAGCTTAGAGGCGATCGACTATGGCTACACCTTC. The gene calls are TRBV7-9 and TRBJ1-2, with D uncertain. Germline CDR1 is SEHNR and CDR2 is FQNEAQ (reference sequence). The CDR3 consists of 14 residues. Between the trimmed V and J ends, which lost 1 base and 3 bases, there was a span of 9 bases. Full variable domain (missing parts from reference TRBV7-9 and TRBJ1-2): DTGVSQNPRHKITKRGQNVTFRCDPISEHNRLYWYRQTLGQGPEFLTYFQNEAQLEKSRLLSDRFSAERPKGSFSTLEIQRTEQGDSAMYLCASSLEAIDYGYTFGSGTRLTVV.

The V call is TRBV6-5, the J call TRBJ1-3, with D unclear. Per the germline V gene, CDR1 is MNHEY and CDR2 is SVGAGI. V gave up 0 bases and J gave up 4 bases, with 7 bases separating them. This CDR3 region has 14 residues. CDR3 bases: TGTGCCAGCAGTTACTCGATGGGGGGAAACACCATATATTTT. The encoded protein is CASSYSMGGNTIYF.

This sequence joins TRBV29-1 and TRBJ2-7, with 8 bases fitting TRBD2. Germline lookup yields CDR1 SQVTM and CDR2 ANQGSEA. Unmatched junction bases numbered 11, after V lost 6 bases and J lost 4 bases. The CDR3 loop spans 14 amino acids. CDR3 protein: CSVQTGTSGYEQYF. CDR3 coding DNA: TGCAGCGTCCAAACCGGGACTAGTGGGTACGAGCAGTACTTC.